These 14 T cell receptor beta chains were sequenced from one sample in a study of T-cell reconstitution after alpha-beta-depleted transplantation in children. The authors prepared the TCRbeta library with unique molecular identifiers. MiXCR was run by TCRdb on the PCR reads, yielding one entry per CDR3 protein. This table holds about 580,000 distinct CDR3 sequences, roughly 23% found once. Specimen: PBMCs, mostly from graft donor cells, collected 360 days after TCRalphabeta/CD19-depleted stem cell transplant. The receptors come from a boy in the first two years of life who had a stem cell transplant for acute myeloid leukemia, so the T cells may come from the graft donor.

This clonotype came up a few times. The J gene is TRBJ2-3, the V gene TRBV12-3 or TRBV12-4; D not resolved. This CDR3 spans 13 amino acids. V lost 7 bases, J lost 1 base, and 9 bases lay in between. Here the CDR3 reads CASTGWGTDTQYF. CDR3 in DNA: TGTGCCAGCACTGGGTGGGGCACAGATACGCAGTATTTT.

This clonotype was seen more than once but under ten times. The CDR3 bases are TGCAGCGTTGAGGGGACAGGGGGCTATCGGCAGTACTTC. It yields the protein CSVEGTGGYRQYF. This rearrangement joins TRBV29-1 to TRBJ2-7, with TRBD1 identical over 12 bases. The CDR3 consists of 13 residues. CDR1 SQVTM and CDR2 ANQGSEA come from the germline V gene. The V segment lost 3 bases and the J segment 9 bases; nucleotides outside the gene matches: 6.

The V gene is TRBV4-3, the J gene TRBJ2-7; D is perhaps TRBD2 (6 bases). The V gene lost 1 base and the J gene lost 3 bases, with 16 bases spanning the gap. Germline loops: CDR1 LGHNA, CDR2 YSLEER. The CDR3 spans 16 residues. CDR3 sequence (DNA): TGCGCCAGCAGCCAAGGGTTGATGGCGGGGAGCTACGAGCAGTACTTC. Translation: CASSQGLMAGSYEQYF.

This clonotype was counted a few times. The J gene is TRBJ2-5, the V gene TRBV6-5; D perhaps matches TRBD2 (7 bases). V was trimmed by 2 bases and J by 1 base, leaving 11 bases between them. Germline CDR1 MNHEY, CDR2 SVGAGI. This CDR3 is 15 amino acids long. The CDR3 is CASSYRGEGQETQYF. The CDR3 DNA sequence: TGTGCCAGCAGTTACAGGGGGGAGGGCCAAGAGACCCAGTACTTC.

A few counts support this clonotype. The chain joins TRBV7-9 to TRBJ2-5, with a possible D match to TRBD1 (5 bases). CDR3 length equals 16 residues. Trimming pared 4 bases from V and 3 bases from J, leaving 18 bases between. Germline loops: CDR1 SEHNR, CDR2 FQNEAQ (reference sequence). The CDR3 loop reads CASSSPPTEIEETQYF. The DNA for the CDR3 is TGTGCCAGCAGCTCGCCCCCGACAGAGATTGAAGAGACCCAGTACTTC.

This clonotype was seen at least ten times. This sequence joins TRBV20-1 and TRBJ1-2; D not resolved. Trimming removed 6 bases from V and 4 bases from J, with 12 bases in between. Per germline, CDR1 DFQATT and CDR2 SNEGSKA (reference sequence). The length of the CDR3 is 12 residues. Here the CDR3 reads CSATQGGYGYTF. CDR3 in DNA: TGCAGTGCAACCCAAGGCGGCTATGGCTACACCTTC.

This chain links TRBV7-6 with TRBJ2-1; TRBD2 matches 15 bases. Germline V lookup: CDR1 SGHVS, CDR2 FNYEAQ. After removal of 5 bases from V and 4 bases from J, the junction contained 6 bases not matched to a gene. The length of the CDR3 is 17 residues. CDR3 nucleotides: TGTGCCAGCAGCCCCGGACTAGCGGGGGGGCAATACAATGAGCAGTTCTTC. This sequence encodes CASSPGLAGGQYNEQFF.

The V gene is TRBV20-1, the J gene TRBJ1-5, with D hard to call. Germline assignment: CDR1 DFQATT and CDR2 SNEGSKA (reference sequence). This CDR3 region has 15 residues. V lost 0 bases to trimming and J lost 2 bases, with 11 bases between them. The CDR3 here is CSARDMQPGNQPQHF. The CDR3 coding sequence is TGCAGTGCTAGAGATATGCAACCGGGCAATCAGCCCCAGCATTTT.

This chain connects TRBV7-2 to TRBJ2-1, with D maybe TRBD1 (5 bases). The CDR3 is 17 amino acids. V was cut by 1 base and J by 6 bases, with 19 bases left in between. Germline V lookup: CDR1 SGHTA, CDR2 FQGNSA. CDR3 in DNA: TGTGCCAGCAGCTTAGTTGTGGCTCGGGTAGGGGCCAATGAGCAGTTCTTC. This codes for CASSLVVARVGANEQFF.

This clonotype was seen ten or more times. The chain joins TRBV6-5 to TRBJ1-2; 8 nucleotides match TRBD1. Germline V gene data show CDR1 as MNHEY and CDR2 as SVGAGI. The V and J ends lost 2 bases and 5 bases, in that order; junction bases with no gene match: 4. The CDR3 is made up of 14 amino acids. CDR3 amino acids: CASSYPDRGYGYTF. DNA of the CDR3: TGTGCCAGCAGTTACCCTGACAGGGGATATGGCTACACCTTC.

This clonotype was seen a few times. This chain uses TRBV12-3 or TRBV12-4 with TRBJ1-6; possible D gene TRBD1, 6 bases. The CDR3 is 14 amino acids. V lost 3 bases and J 10 bases, leaving 13 bases between the germline ends. CDR3 sequence: CASSLGQRNSPLHF. The CDR3 bases are TGTGCCAGCAGTTTGGGACAACGAAACTCACCCCTCCACTTT.

This clonotype was seen at least ten times. The V call is TRBV6-5, the J call TRBJ1-1; possibly TRBD1 for D (5 bases). The V gene's germline CDR1 is MNHEY and CDR2 SVGAGI. The germline V and J ends were trimmed by 7 bases and 0 bases, with 12 bases remaining between them. The CDR3 is made up of 14 amino acids. This chain's CDR3 is CASTPTALNTEAFF. The CDR3 coding sequence is TGTGCCAGCACCCCGACAGCGCTGAACACTGAAGCTTTCTTT.

The gene calls are TRBV6-5 and TRBJ1-2, with a possible D match to TRBD1 (6 bases). CDR3 size: 12 residues. Looked up from germline, CDR1 is MNHEY and CDR2 is SVGAGI. Trimming removed 2 bases at V and 5 bases at J, with 6 bases between. This CDR3 reads CASSYTGYGYTF. The DNA for the CDR3 is TGTGCCAGCAGTTACACAGGGTATGGCTACACCTTC.

There are a few counts of this clonotype. This chain connects TRBV5-1 to TRBJ2-3, with D perhaps matching TRBD1 (5 bases). Trimming took off 3 bases at V and 1 base at J, with 15 bases between the two ends. Germline lookup yields CDR1 SGHRS and CDR2 YFSETQ. This CDR3 region has 16 residues. The CDR3 loop reads CASSSQDPSRTDTQYF. DNA of the CDR3: TGCGCCAGCAGCTCACAGGACCCAAGTCGCACAGATACGCAGTATTTT.